This T cell receptor beta chain was documented in a study of T cells in Graves' hyperthyroidism and ophthalmopathy. Researchers amplified the TCR beta CDR3 regions from RNA transcripts. Primed by the HTBI set, a first-round RT-PCR was run on the TCR CDR3. TCRdb re-analysed the multiplex PCR reads in MiXCR, keeping a single row per CDR3 protein. The sample carries 500,000 to 600,000 distinct CDR3 sequences, 15% to 20% recorded once. V lost 4 bases, J lost 4 bases, and 14 bases lay in between. This CDR3 spans 14 amino acids. Germline CDR1 SGHNT, CDR2 YYREEE (reference sequence). The sequenced material came from blood. This chain links TRBV5-4 with TRBJ1-2; a possible D gene is TRBD1 (6 bases). The TCR sequence derives from a man aged 35-49 years with Graves' ophthalmopathy. CDR3 DNA sequence: TGTGCCAGCAGCCCGAGCGGGGGCCGCTATGGCTACACCTTC. It yields the protein CASSPSGGRYGYTF.